This T cell receptor beta chain was recorded in a study of cytomegalovirus exposure and HLA in healthy donors. As for the study in general: In a previous analysis, around 120 million unique TCR beta sequences were found from 150 million to 200 million T cells. General study results and limits: Later on, an analysis found that several of the most significant clusters appeared to be linked to common viral pathogens, which included parvovirus B19. An analysis was carried out at a later point. It showed that HLA-associated TCR beta chains were more clonally expanded than equally common non-associated chains.

Likely unrecorded immune exposures existed in these nominally healthy donors. A word on this clone: The antigen is not known.

Germline CDR1 is SQVTM and CDR2 is ANQGSEA. The CDR3 is made up of 16 amino acids. Trimming at V came to 0 bases and at J to 5 bases, leaving 10 bases not matched to a gene. Amplification used 60 Vbeta primers and 13 Jbeta primers. Method: immunoSEQ multiplex PCR; TCRdb's copy keeps in-frame clones and lacks some. The profile shows approximately 97,000 clones, 70% to 90% of them singletons. This clonotype was sampled from a man aged 35-49 years in good health and CMV-seronegative. The material sequenced was PBMCs. The chain uses TRBV29-1 and TRBJ2-3; 8 bases agree with TRBD2. CDR3 protein: CSVEDPPGGGQDTQYF. The CDR3 DNA follows: TGCAGCGTTGAAGACCCCCCCGGGGGGGGCCAAGATACGCAGTATTTT.